This T cell receptor beta chain was obtained from a study of CD8+ T cells in alopecia areata. Broader study findings: Affected lesional scalp, above all in alopecia totalis/universalis, was more clonal than normal scalp. With just one nonresponder, it is still uncertain whether baseline CD8+ expansion relates to response. Scalp clonality dropped significantly under tofacitinib, as did expanded CD8+ top-100 clones. Normal-skin resident alphabeta T cells also appear among scalp sample sequences.

The V gene end was trimmed by 7 bases and the J gene end by 3 bases; junction bases not matched to a gene: 11. The CDR3 length is 15 residues. Germline CDR1 and CDR2: MDHEN and SYDVKM. In each case, RNA was isolated and then reverse transcribed into cDNA as the sequencing template. Repertoires were generated with immunoSEQ multiplex PCR, while TCRdb's copy carries only in-frame clones and drops some. The profile shows 150,000 to 200,000 clones, 50% to 75% of them singletons. Details on this clone: As yet, its antigen is unknown.

Described treatment: oral pan-JAK inhibitor, 5-10 mg twice daily. The sequence came from a human donor with alopecia areata. This specimen was CD4+ T cells sorted from blood, taken between weeks 55 and 65, from a patient treated with tofacitinib. The gene calls are TRBV28 and TRBJ2-7, with TRBD2 matching over 8 bases. The CDR3 DNA sequence: TGTGCCAGCAACGGCCCGGGACTAGGGAACTACGAGCAGTACTTC. This codes for CASNGPGLGNYEQYF.